The next 24 T cell receptor delta chains were all read from a single sample in a study of γδ T cells in repeated Plasmodium falciparum infection. TCRdb re-processed the multiplex PCR reads via CATT. This table has 75,000 to 95,000 delta-chain clones, 0.75% to 1% appearing once. Gammadelta T cells were flow-sorted from PBMC into Vgamma9/Vdelta2+ and Vdelta2-negative populations for bulk analysis. Sequencing was done on a sample of gamma-delta T cells from blood. All receptors derive from a pool of human donors (malaria-infected and uninfected, not separated).

In its sample, this clone was seen many times. J is TRDJ1 and V is TRDV1; 8 bases map to TRDD3. The J segment lost 0 bases and the V segment lost 0 bases, leaving 27 bases of the junction unmatched. The CDR3 covers 24 residues. Germline lookup yields CDR1 TSWWSYY and CDR2 QGS. CDR3 in DNA: TGTGCTCTTGGGGAACTAACTCTGGGGGACTACTGGTACTGGGGGGCCCAGTACACCGATAAACTCATCTTT. It is translated as CALGELTLGDYWYWGAQYTDKLIF.

This clone was counted between two and nine times. Only one base separates this from a far larger clonotype, so it likely reflects a read error. Additional DNA sequences in this sample encode the identical CDR3. This chain links TRDV2 with TRDJ1; a weak D match, TRDD3 (6 bases). TCRdb does not report a J gene; here it was assigned by matching the DNA to germline references. In germline, CDR1 is GEAIGNYY, CDR2 EKD. This CDR3 region has 22 residues. The CDR3 reads CACEQILGAYWGRGAYTDKLIF. CDR3 DNA: TGTGCCTGTGAACAGATACTGGGAGCATATTGGGGCAGAGGGGCTTACACTGATAAACTCATCTTT.

This clone was counted only a few times. A read error likely explains why the TCRdb protein, taken from a much larger clone, differs from this DNA's translation at residue 15; the protein shown is translated from the DNA. The chain uses TRDV1 and TRDJ1; 9 nucleotides align to TRDD3. TCRdb leaves out the J gene; it was filled in here by matching the DNA to germline. The germline V gene has CDR1 TSWWSYY and CDR2 QGS. The CDR3 runs 18 residues. CDR3 region: CALGEVIGGIQYTDELIF. In DNA, the CDR3 is TGTGCTCTTGGGGAAGTGATCGGGGGGATACAGTACACCGATGAACTCATCTTT.

In its sample, this clone was seen a few times. The TCRdb protein, from a much larger clone, departs from this DNA's translation at residue 13, likely by read error; the protein shown derives from the DNA. Additional DNA sequences in this sample encode the identical CDR3. This chain joins TRDV2 and TRDJ1; TRDD3 matches at 10 bases. The junction had 22 bases not matched to a gene; V was cut back by 6 bases and J by 4 bases. Germline V gives CDR1 GEAIGNYY, CDR2 EKD. The CDR3 is 19 residues long. The CDR3 sequence: CACSFLRTGGSAPSDKLIF. CDR3 coding DNA: TGTGCCTGTTCTTTCCTACGTACTGGGGGATCGGCTCCCAGCGATAAACTCATCTTT.

A note on this clone: A read error likely explains why the TCRdb protein, taken from a much larger clone, differs from this DNA's translation at residue 11; the protein shown is translated from the DNA. The chain combines TRDV1 with TRDJ1, with TRDD3 matching over 10 bases. The J gene, missing from TCRdb, was assigned here through DNA to germline matching. Looked up from germline, CDR1 is TSWWSYY and CDR2 is QGS. The CDR3 loop spans 23 amino acids. J lost 0 bases, V lost 2 bases, and 24 bases had no gene match. The CDR3 DNA reads as TGTGCTCTTGGGGAAGATAGAAGAATTGTACCGGGGGATACGCTCCGATACACCGATAAACTCATCTTT. It is translated as CALGEDRRIVPGDTLRYTDKLIF.

Concerning this clone: The protein TCRdb gives is from a much larger clone and does not agree with this DNA's translation at residue 6, likely a read error; the protein shown here comes from the DNA. The rearrangement uses TRDV2 and TRDJ1, with 9 nucleotides matching TRDD3. Germline matching of the DNA provided the J gene here, since TCRdb leaves it blank. Germline V gene data show CDR1 as GEAIGNYY and CDR2 as EKD. Trimming took 1 base from V and 0 from J; bases not matched to a gene: 11. CDR3 size: 18 residues. DNA of the CDR3: TGTGCCTGTGACACTACCCTACGTACTGGGGGAGACACCGATAAACTCATCTTT. Translation gives CACDTTLRTGGDTDKLIF.

As to this clone: With a far larger clone one base away, a read error is the likely cause. The DNA is left out, because the CDR3 cannot be placed on it with certainty; the CDR3 is given as TCRdb lists it. The J gene is uncalled and the V gene is TRDV2. The CDR3 totals 17 residues, both ends included. Germline CDR1 reads GEAIGNYY; CDR2 reads EKD. The CDR3 sequence: CACDPVGSGAPPGKLIF.

Comments on this clone: The amino acid sequence in TCRdb belongs to a much larger clone and departs from this DNA's translation at residue 12, likely a sequencing read error; the sequence shown is translated from the DNA. This rearrangement joins TRDV2 to TRDJ1; 8 nucleotides match TRDD3. Matching the DNA to germline supplied the J gene, which TCRdb does not give. This CDR3 has 18 amino acids. Germline V gene data show CDR1 as GEAIGNYY and CDR2 as EKD. V lost 1 base and J lost 1; bases outside the gene matches: 13. This CDR3 is CACDTVGLTGGTTDKLIF. The CDR3 DNA is TGTGCCTGTGACACGGTAGGCTTGACTGGGGGGACCACCGATAAACTCATCTTT.

In this sample, this clone turned up many times. The protein recorded in TCRdb matches a much larger clone and deviates from this DNA's translation at residue 10, suggesting a read error; the protein here is obtained by translating the DNA. V usage is TRDV2 and J usage is TRDJ1; 10 nucleotides match TRDD3. Here the J gene came from matching the DNA to germline, since TCRdb omits it. The V segment lost 3 bases and the J segment 0 bases; nucleotides outside the gene matches: 9. This CDR3 region has 17 residues. Germline CDR1 GEAIGNYY, CDR2 EKD. The CDR3 spells CACDFKLGDANTDKLIF. The CDR3 DNA follows: TGTGCCTGTGACTTCAAACTGGGGGATGCCAACACCGATAAACTCATCTTT.

In this sample, this clone turned up a few times. A far more abundant clone sits one base away, making this likely a read error. The same CDR3 is also encoded by other DNA sequences in this sample. The V gene is TRDV1, the J gene TRDJ1; TRDD3 agrees at 8 bases. With 9 bases clipped from V and 0 bases from J, the junction kept 30 bases outside the gene matches. Germline V CDR1 and CDR2: TSWWSYY, QGS. The CDR3 is 22 amino acids. The CDR3 sequence is CALEAPPSHTGGRQLYTDKLIF. In DNA, the CDR3 is TGTGCTCTCGAGGCCCCGCCGTCCCATACTGGGGGCCGACAACTGTACACCGATAAACTCATCTTT.

The sample holds a few counts of this clone. TCRdb's entry gives the protein of a much larger clone, which mismatches this DNA's translation at residue 17, likely from a read error; the protein reported here is translated from the DNA. V gene assignment gives TRDV2, but the J gene was left uncalled; the table's D call, TRDD3, was not checked against the DNA. Germline V gives CDR1 GEAIGNYY, CDR2 EKD. The CDR3 extends over 19 amino acids. CDR3 in DNA: TGTGCCTGTGACACGGCGACTGGGGGAGATACAGGATTGACAGCACAACCCTTCTTT. Translation: CACDTATGGDTGLTAQPFF.

This clone is judged medium-sized. The sample has other DNA sequences that encode this CDR3 too. The chain's CDR3 is CALGELGSFSGGWPVWYTDKLIF. The CDR3, as DNA: TGTGCTCTTGGGGAACTAGGGAGTTTTAGTGGGGGATGGCCCGTGTGGTACACCGATAAACTCATCTTT. The rearrangement links TRDV1 to TRDJ1, with 8 bases fitting TRDD3. Trimming cost V 0 bases and J 0 bases; bases outside gene matches: 24. The CDR3 length is 23 residues. Germline CDR1 is TSWWSYY and CDR2 is QGS.

This clone has a handful of counts. TCRdb records a much larger clone's protein for this DNA, with a difference at residue 8 that likely arises from a read error; the protein given is the translation of the DNA. The chain recombines TRDV2 with TRDJ1; 7 bases map to TRDD3. Germline assignment: CDR1 GEAIGNYY and CDR2 EKD. The V segment lost 4 bases and the J segment 3 bases; nucleotides outside the gene matches: 13. The CDR3 runs 16 residues. The CDR3 DNA reads TGTGCCTGTGATTCACTGGGGAACGCCGTGGCCGATAAACTCATCTTT. Amino acids: CACDSLGNAVADKLIF.

About this clone itself: A read error is likely here: a far larger clone is one base away. This same CDR3 is encoded by further DNA sequences in the sample. Here the V gene is TRDV1, but the J gene went uncalled; whether TRDD3, the table's D call, matches the DNA was not checked. Per the germline V gene, CDR1 is TSWWSYY and CDR2 is QGS. The CDR3 loop spans 19 amino acids. This CDR3 reads CALGHTSSWVVLYTDKLIF. The CDR3 DNA reads TGTGCTCTTGGGCATACTTCAAGCTGGGTGGTTCTGTACACCGATAAACTCATCTTC.

As regards this clone: A far larger clone is a single base away, which makes a read error likely. Other nucleotide sequences from this sample produce the same CDR3. This chain links TRDV1 with TRDJ1, with 8 positions matching TRDD3. As TCRdb names no J gene, one was assigned here on the basis of a DNA match to germline. This CDR3 contains 20 residues. V gave up 3 bases and J gave up 4 bases; unmatched junction bases: 22. The germline V gene has CDR1 TSWWSYY and CDR2 QGS. In nucleotides, the CDR3 is TGTGCTCTTGGGGAGATCCTAGCGGGGGATATAGGTTGGGGGCTCGATAAACTCATCTTT. Its translation is CALGEILAGDIGWGLDKLIF.

This clone was detected many times. The sample contains more than one DNA sequence encoding this CDR3. The rearrangement joins TRDV1 to TRDJ1, with 7 positions matching TRDD3. This CDR3 comprises 18 residues. J gave up 0 bases and V 1 base, and 11 bases lay outside the gene matches. Germline V gene lookup returns CDR1 TSWWSYY and CDR2 QGS. CDR3 DNA sequence: TGTGCTCTTGGGGAACCTTTTGGGGGACAAACATACACCGATAAACTCATCTTT. Protein sequence: CALGEPFGGQTYTDKLIF.

This clone was observed a handful of times. TCRdb attributes to this sequence the protein of a much larger clone, which differs from the DNA translation at residue 15; a read error is likely, and the protein displayed is translated from the DNA. The chain employs TRDV2 and TRDJ1; TRDD3 agrees at 12 bases. In the absence of a J gene in TCRdb, the DNA was matched to germline to assign it here. In germline, CDR1 is GEAIGNYY, CDR2 EKD. The CDR3 runs to 18 residues. The CDR3 region has the DNA TGTGCCTGTGACACCAAGGAGGCTGGGGGATACGCCTCCGATAGACTCATCTTT. As protein: CACDTKEAGGYASDRLIF.

This clone showed up just a few times. The TCRdb protein comes from a much larger clone and disagrees with this DNA's translation at residue 18, likely due to a read error; the protein given here is derived from the DNA. The rearrangement uses TRDV1 and TRDJ1; D might be TRDD1 (6 bases). The CDR3 totals 28 residues. Deletions cut 0 bases from V and 0 bases from J, with 47 bases between. The V gene's germline CDR1 is TSWWSYY and CDR2 QGS. CDR3 residues: CALGELPFPPLATKKYLQVLAYTDKLIF. The CDR3 DNA reads as TGTGCTCTTGGGGAACTTCCGTTTCCCCCTCTGGCTACTAAGAAATATTTACAGGTCCTTGCTTACACCGATAAACTCATCTTT.

This clone showed up many times. The J gene is TRDJ1, the V gene TRDV1; no clear D gene. Germline V gene lookup returns CDR1 TSWWSYY and CDR2 QGS. V was pared by 0 bases and J by 0 bases, with 23 bases between. The CDR3 totals 20 residues. The DNA of the CDR3 is TGTGCTCTTGGGGAACTAAGATCCCCCGAGGCTCCTTTATACACCGATAAACTCATCTTT. It translates to CALGELRSPEAPLYTDKLIF.

Comments on this clone: A far more abundant clone sits one base away, making this likely a read error. Within the sample, other DNA sequences also encode this same CDR3. The V gene was identified as TRAV38-2/DV8, while no J gene was called; whether TRDD3, the table's D call, matches the DNA was not checked. CDR3 size: 19 residues. CDR1 and CDR2 (germline): TSESDYY, QEAYKQQN. The CDR3 here is CAYRRSCGYGSWDTRQMFF. The CDR3 coding sequence is TGTGCTTATAGGAGGAGTTGTGGATACGGCTCCTGGGACACCCGACAGATGTTCTTC.

Details on this clone: The TCRdb protein comes from a much larger clone and disagrees with this DNA's translation at residue 12, likely due to a read error; the protein given here is derived from the DNA. The chain uses TRDV2 and TRDJ3; 12 nucleotides line up with TRDD3. Germline matching of the DNA provided the J gene here, since TCRdb leaves it blank. CDR3 size: 20 residues. Trimming took 3 bases from V and 3 from J; bases not matched to a gene: 11. Germline CDR1 is GEAIGNYY and CDR2 is EKD. The CDR3 DNA reads TGTGCCTGTGACTCGCCACTGGGGGATACCAGCTTCTGGGACACCCGACAGATGTTTTTC. Its protein product is CACDSPLGDTSFWDTRQMFF.

This clone was picked up a small number of times. A read error likely explains why the TCRdb protein, taken from a much larger clone, differs from this DNA's translation at residue 11; the protein shown is translated from the DNA. V is TRDV1 and J is TRDJ1, with D possibly TRDD3 on 6 matching bases. The V and J ends lost 2 bases and 3 bases respectively, with 25 bases between them. Looked up from germline, CDR1 is TSWWSYY and CDR2 is QGS. The CDR3 is 19 residues long. The CDR3 reads CALGEARRGWRAAPDKLIF. In DNA form, the CDR3 reads TGTGCTCTTGGGGAAGCTCGGCGGGGATGGAGGGCGGCACCCGATAAACTCATCTTT.

The table lists this clone with a few counts. The likely explanation is a read error, given a far larger clone one base away. Other DNA sequences in this sample translate to the same CDR3. The chain links TRDV2 to TRDJ1, with a weak D call TRDD2 (5 bases). TCRdb gives no J gene; it was assigned here by matching the DNA to germline. Trimming cost V 4 bases and J 3 bases, with 20 bases left between them. This CDR3 spans 16 amino acids. Per the germline V gene, CDR1 is GEAIGNYY and CDR2 is EKD. The DNA for the CDR3 is TGTGCCTGTGAAGGTGGAGGTCCCCCTTCGGCCGATAAACTCATCTTT. It is translated as CACEGGGPPSADKLIF.

This clone was observed a few times. The mismatch at residue 12 between this DNA's translation and the TCRdb protein of a much larger clone likely reflects a read error; the protein shown is translated from the DNA. The chain couples TRDV1 to TRDJ1; 9 positions match TRDD3. The J gene is not listed in TCRdb, so it was assigned here from a DNA match to germline. Germline lookup yields CDR1 TSWWSYY and CDR2 QGS. The CDR3 runs to 21 residues. The V and J ends lost 4 bases and 0 bases, in that order; junction bases with no gene match: 21. This CDR3 reads CALGAYLPSYDHWGNTDKLIF. DNA for the CDR3: TGTGCTCTTGGGGCGTACCTCCCGTCCTACGACCACTGGGGGAACACCGATAAACTCATCTTT.